Sequencing of this T cell receptor (beta chain) was carried out in a study of CD8+ T cells in alopecia areata. As for the study in general: The study gave treated patients oral tofacitinib at 5 to 10 mg twice daily. The tofacitinib course ran for 6 to 18 months and was followed by 6 months off drug.

Noted treatment: oral pan-JAK inhibitor, 5-10 mg twice daily. Sorting separated CD4+ and CD8+ T cells out of PBMCs. Study-wide findings and caveats: Across lesional scalp, and particularly alopecia totalis/universalis, clonality surpassed that of normal scalp.

On this clone itself: The antigen is unknown.

Extracted RNA was reverse transcribed, and the resulting cDNA served as sequencing template. The assay was immunoSEQ multiplex PCR, and TCRdb's table has in-frame clones only and misses some. Among fewer than 250,000 clones listed, 55% to 70% were seen once. Germline lookup yields CDR1 GTSNPN and CDR2 SVGIG (reference sequence). Trimming cost V 0 bases and J 5 bases, with 10 bases left between them. The CDR3 covers 13 residues. This material consisted of CD4+ T cells sorted from blood, taken at week 4, from a patient treated with tofacitinib. The chain couples TRBV30 to TRBJ2-5; D is unclear. This clonotype originated in a human donor with alopecia areata. CDR3 region: CAWSVRVGETQYF. Here the CDR3 DNA reads TGTGCCTGGAGTGTACGGGTCGGGGAGACCCAGTACTTC.